Listed here are 15 T cell receptor beta chains from one sample, sequenced in a study of T-cell memory formation after mild COVID-19. TCRdb processed the 5' RACE reads anew with MiXCR; each CDR3 protein has one entry. This sample yields 540,000 or so distinct CDR3 sequences, of which roughly 20% are seen a single time; about 12% belongs to the top ten. The sample was PBMCs or a T cell subset sorted from them (not recorded which). All receptors derive from an adult woman who had mild COVID-19 (a few samples of this study predate the infection). Cell type and time point are not known.

The genes are TRBV5-1 and TRBJ1-1; 11 nucleotides line up with TRBD1. Germline V gene lookup returns CDR1 SGHRS and CDR2 YFSETQ. With V trimmed by 4 bases and J by 5 bases, 7 bases remained unmatched. The CDR3 sequence is 15 residues long. CDR3 region: CASSPGQGAMTEAFF. The CDR3, as DNA: TGCGCCAGCAGCCCTGGACAGGGGGCGATGACTGAAGCTTTCTTT. The variable domain in full, completed from reference TRBV5-1 and TRBJ1-1, reads KAGVTQTPRYLIKTRGQQVTLSCSPISGHRSVSWYQQTPGQGLQFLFEYFSETQRNKGNFPGRFSGRQFSNSRSEMNVSTLELGDSALYLCASSPGQGAMTEAFFGQGTRLTVV.

The chain links TRBV4-1 to TRBJ2-7; TRBD1 matches at 7 bases. Germline V gene data show CDR1 as MGHRA and CDR2 as YSYEKL. The CDR3 has 17 residues. The trim removed 4 bases at V and 0 bases at J, leaving 12 bases unmatched. The CDR3, as DNA: TGCGCCAGCAGCCCAAGGCTTAGCCAGGGGGTCTCCTACGAGCAGTACTTC. The encoded protein is CASSPRLSQGVSYEQYF.

DNA of the CDR3: TGTGCCTGGAGTTTCAGGGGGAGTCCGCCCTACGAGCAGTACTTC. This codes for CAWSFRGSPPYEQYF. The chain carries TRBV30 and TRBJ2-7; 7 nucleotides agree with TRBD1. The CDR3 spans 15 residues. Germline CDR1 is GTSNPN and CDR2 is SVGIG (reference sequence). J was trimmed by 2 bases and V by 2 bases; bases with no gene match: 9.

At least ten counts were recorded for this clonotype. The CDR3 DNA sequence: TGTGCCAGCAGTCCCCCCCTGGGCGAGCAGTACTTC. Protein: CASSPPLGEQYF. The chain combines TRBV27 with TRBJ2-7; D call uncertain. Germline lookup yields CDR1 MNHEY and CDR2 SMNVEV (reference sequence). The CDR3 has 12 amino acids. V shed 5 bases and J shed 6 bases, with 11 bases lying between them.

The chain joins TRBV7-2 to TRBJ2-7; no reliable D call. Germline V gene data show CDR1 as SGHTA and CDR2 as FQGNSA. The CDR3 covers 11 residues. Trimming pared 3 bases from V and 7 bases from J, leaving 7 bases between. As DNA, the CDR3 is TGTGCCAGCAGCTTCGGAAGGGAGCAGTACTTC. Amino acids: CASSFGREQYF.

There are a few counts of this clonotype. V is TRBV12-3 or TRBV12-4 and J is TRBJ1-5; 9 bases are a match to TRBD1. The CDR3 contains 13 residues. The J segment lost 6 bases and the V segment lost 5 bases, leaving 2 bases of the junction unmatched. As DNA, the CDR3 is TGTGCCAGCAGTATACAGGGGGCTCAGCCCCAGCATTTT. It codes for CASSIQGAQPQHF.

CDR3 in amino acids: CATDRGFSGELFF. Written as DNA, the CDR3 is TGTGCCACCGATAGAGGGTTCTCCGGGGAGCTGTTTTTT. This chain uses TRBV6-6 with TRBJ2-2; possibly TRBD2 for D (5 bases). This CDR3 region has 13 residues. Germline V lookup: CDR1 MNHNY, CDR2 SVGAGI (reference sequence). The V and J ends lost 10 bases and 6 bases respectively, with 15 bases between them.

The chain links TRBV20-1 to TRBJ2-7, with D possibly being TRBD1 or TRBD2 (5 bases each). Trimming shortened V by 0 bases and J by 3 bases, and 12 bases separated the two germline ends. Germline-derived CDR1 and CDR2 are DFQATT and SNEGSKA (reference sequence). The CDR3 is 14 residues long. The CDR3 DNA reads as TGCAGTGCTAGAGAAAGAGAGGGGATCTACGAGCAGTACTTC. Protein sequence: CSAREREGIYEQYF.

V and J are TRBV6-2 or TRBV6-3 and TRBJ1-5; D gene unclear. Looked up from germline, CDR1 is MNHEY and CDR2 is SVGEGT. The CDR3 length is 17 residues. The V and J ends lost 6 bases and 2 bases respectively, with 20 bases between them. The CDR3 reads CASSVSSGVNGNQPQHF. As DNA, the CDR3 is TGTGCCAGCAGCGTCAGTTCAGGCGTTAACGGCAATCAGCCCCAGCATTTT.

The chain is built from TRBV9 and TRBJ1-2; TRBD1 matches at 9 bases. After removal of 0 bases from V and 4 bases from J, the junction contained 10 bases not matched to a gene. This CDR3 has 17 residues. Germline assignment: CDR1 SGDLS and CDR2 YYNGEE. CDR3 protein: CASSVGTGDLRGYGYTF. The CDR3 bases are TGTGCCAGCAGCGTAGGGACAGGGGATCTGCGCGGCTATGGCTACACCTTC.

The chain carries TRBV7-2 and TRBJ2-4, with D possibly TRBD1 on 6 matching bases. The CDR3 extends over 17 amino acids. Trimming removed 0 bases from V and 7 bases from J, with 19 bases in between. The germline CDR1 and CDR2 sequences are SGHTA and FQGNSA. The CDR3 sequence is CASSLASPQGRGNIQYF. The CDR3 region has the DNA TGTGCCAGCAGCTTAGCGTCCCCACAGGGTAGGGGGAACATTCAGTACTTC.

This clonotype was detected only a few times. The chain combines TRBV4-2 with TRBJ2-5; D tentatively reads TRBD1 or TRBD2 (5 bases each). V lost 2 bases, J lost 3 bases, and 16 bases lay in between. This CDR3 is built from 16 residues. Looked up from germline, CDR1 is LGHNA and CDR2 is YNFKEQ. CDR3 amino acids: CASSQPHRDHEETQYF. The CDR3 DNA is TGTGCCAGCAGCCAACCTCACCGGGACCATGAAGAGACCCAGTACTTC.

This clonotype turned up a few times. The chain joins TRBV19 to TRBJ1-1; D call uncertain. The CDR3 has 13 amino acids. Trimming pared 1 base from V and 6 bases from J, leaving 9 bases between. Germline CDR1 and CDR2: LNHDA and SQIVND (reference sequence). CDR3 DNA: TGTGCCAGTAGTATAGGTTCCTATCCTGAAGCTTTCTTT. It translates to CASSIGSYPEAFF. Looking up the rest from reference TRBV19 and TRBJ1-1 gives the full variable domain: DGGITQSPKYLFRKEGQNVTLSCEQNLNHDAMYWYRQDPGQGLRLIYYSQIVNDFQKGDIAEGYSVSREKKESFPLTVTSAQKNPTAFYLCASSIGSYPEAFFGQGTRLTVV.

This clonotype was seen a handful of times. V is TRBV4-1 and J is TRBJ1-6; 7 nucleotides match TRBD1. This CDR3 contains 13 residues. J gave up 7 bases and V 5 bases, and 2 bases lay outside the gene matches. Germline CDR1 MGHRA, CDR2 YSYEKL. CDR3 DNA sequence: TGCGCCAGCAGCGACAGGGAAAATTCACCCCTCCACTTT. It specifies CASSDRENSPLHF.

The chain uses TRBV20-1 and TRBJ2-1; TRBD2 might be the D (6 bases). The CDR3 is 14 residues long. V lost 4 bases and J lost 2, with 12 bases in between. Germline V lookup: CDR1 DFQATT, CDR2 SNEGSKA (reference sequence). The CDR3 DNA follows: TGCAGTGCTATCATGGCTAGCGCCTACAATGAGCAGTTCTTC. This sequence encodes CSAIMASAYNEQFF.